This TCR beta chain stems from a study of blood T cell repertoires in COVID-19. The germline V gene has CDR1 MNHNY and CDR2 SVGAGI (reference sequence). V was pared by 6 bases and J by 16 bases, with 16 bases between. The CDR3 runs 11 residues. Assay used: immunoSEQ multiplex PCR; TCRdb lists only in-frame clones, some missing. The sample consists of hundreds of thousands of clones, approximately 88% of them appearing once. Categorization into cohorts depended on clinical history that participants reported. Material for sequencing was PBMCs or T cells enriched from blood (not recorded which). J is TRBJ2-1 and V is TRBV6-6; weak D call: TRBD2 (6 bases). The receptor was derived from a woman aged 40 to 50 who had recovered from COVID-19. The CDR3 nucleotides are TGTGCCAGCAGCCCGGGACTTCCCCAATTCTTC. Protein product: CASSPGLPQFF.